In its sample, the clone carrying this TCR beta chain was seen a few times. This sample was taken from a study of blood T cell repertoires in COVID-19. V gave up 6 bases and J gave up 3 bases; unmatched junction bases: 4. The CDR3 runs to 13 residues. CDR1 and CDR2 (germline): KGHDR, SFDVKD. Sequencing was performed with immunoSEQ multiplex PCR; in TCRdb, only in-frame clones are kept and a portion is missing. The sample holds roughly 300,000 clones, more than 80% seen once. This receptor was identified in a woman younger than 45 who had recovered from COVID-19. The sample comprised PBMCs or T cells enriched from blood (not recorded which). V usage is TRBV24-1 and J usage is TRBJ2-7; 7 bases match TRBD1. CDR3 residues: CATSWRQGYEQYF. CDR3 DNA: TGTGCCACCAGTTGGAGACAGGGCTACGAGCAGTACTTC.